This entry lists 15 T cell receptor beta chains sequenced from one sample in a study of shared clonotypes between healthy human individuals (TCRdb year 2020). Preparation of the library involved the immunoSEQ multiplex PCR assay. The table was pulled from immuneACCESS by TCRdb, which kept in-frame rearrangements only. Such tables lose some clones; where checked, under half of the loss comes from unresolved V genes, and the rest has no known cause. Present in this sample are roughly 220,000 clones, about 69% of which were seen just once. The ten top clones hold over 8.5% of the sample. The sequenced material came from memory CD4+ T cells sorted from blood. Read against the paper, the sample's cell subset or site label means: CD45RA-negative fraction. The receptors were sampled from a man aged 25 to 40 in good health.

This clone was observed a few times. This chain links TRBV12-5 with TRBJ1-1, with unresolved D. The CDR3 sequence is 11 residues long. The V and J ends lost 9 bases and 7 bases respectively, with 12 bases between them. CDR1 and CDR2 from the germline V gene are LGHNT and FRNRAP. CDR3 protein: CASSDGREAFF. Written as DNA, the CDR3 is TGTGCTAGCTCGGACGGCCGTGAAGCTTTCTTT.

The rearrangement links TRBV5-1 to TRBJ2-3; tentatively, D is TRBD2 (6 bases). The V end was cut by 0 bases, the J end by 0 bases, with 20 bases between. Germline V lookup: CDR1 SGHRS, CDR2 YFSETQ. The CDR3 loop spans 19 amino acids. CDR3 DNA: TGCGCCAGCAGCTTGGCATTAATGGCTAGCGTGACTAGCACAGATACGCAGTATTTT. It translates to CASSLALMASVTSTDTQYF.

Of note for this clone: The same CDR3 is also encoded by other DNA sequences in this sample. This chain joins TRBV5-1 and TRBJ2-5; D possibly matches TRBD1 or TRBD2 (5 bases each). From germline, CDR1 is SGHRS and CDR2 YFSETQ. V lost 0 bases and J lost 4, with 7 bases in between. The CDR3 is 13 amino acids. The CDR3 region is CASSLAGRETQYF. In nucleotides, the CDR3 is TGCGCCAGCAGCTTGGCGGGACGAGAGACCCAGTACTTC.

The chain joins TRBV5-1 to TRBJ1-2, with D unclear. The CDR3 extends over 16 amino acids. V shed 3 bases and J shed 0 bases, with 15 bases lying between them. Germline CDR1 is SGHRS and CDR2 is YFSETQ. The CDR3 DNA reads TGCGCCAGCAGCTCGACTGCAACCGGGGCTAACTATGGCTACACCTTC. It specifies CASSSTATGANYGYTF.

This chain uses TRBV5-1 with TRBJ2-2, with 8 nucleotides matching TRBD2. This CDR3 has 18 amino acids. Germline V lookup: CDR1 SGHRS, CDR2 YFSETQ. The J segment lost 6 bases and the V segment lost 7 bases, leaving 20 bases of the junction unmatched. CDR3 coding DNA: TGCGCCAGCCGTCCGGGACTAGGGGGACGCGTATCGGCCGGGGAGCTGTTTTTT. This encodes CASRPGLGGRVSAGELFF.

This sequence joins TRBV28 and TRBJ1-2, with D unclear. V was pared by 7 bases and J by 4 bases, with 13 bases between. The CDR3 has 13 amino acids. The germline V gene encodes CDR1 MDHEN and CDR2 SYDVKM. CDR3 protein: CASTAPFPYGYTF. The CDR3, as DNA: TGTGCCAGCACCGCCCCATTCCCCTATGGCTACACCTTC.

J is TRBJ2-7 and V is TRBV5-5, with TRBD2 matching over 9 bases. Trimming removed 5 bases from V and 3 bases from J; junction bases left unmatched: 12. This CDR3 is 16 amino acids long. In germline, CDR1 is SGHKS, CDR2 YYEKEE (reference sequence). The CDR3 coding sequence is TGTGCCAGCAGGGACGGAATTAGCGGGAGCATCTACGAGCAGTACTTC. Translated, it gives CASRDGISGSIYEQYF.

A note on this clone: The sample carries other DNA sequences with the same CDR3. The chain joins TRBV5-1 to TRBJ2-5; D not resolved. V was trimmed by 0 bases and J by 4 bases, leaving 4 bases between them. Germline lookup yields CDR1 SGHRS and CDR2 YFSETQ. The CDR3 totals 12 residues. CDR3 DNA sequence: TGCGCCAGCAGCTTGGAGGGAGAGACCCAGTACTTC. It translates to CASSLEGETQYF.

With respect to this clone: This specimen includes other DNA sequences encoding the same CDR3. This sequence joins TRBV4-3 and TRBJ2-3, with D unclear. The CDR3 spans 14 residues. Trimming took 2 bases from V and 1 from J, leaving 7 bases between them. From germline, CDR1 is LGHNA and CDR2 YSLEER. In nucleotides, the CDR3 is TGCGCCAGCAGCCAAAGGGTAGGCACAGATACGCAGTATTTT. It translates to CASSQRVGTDTQYF.

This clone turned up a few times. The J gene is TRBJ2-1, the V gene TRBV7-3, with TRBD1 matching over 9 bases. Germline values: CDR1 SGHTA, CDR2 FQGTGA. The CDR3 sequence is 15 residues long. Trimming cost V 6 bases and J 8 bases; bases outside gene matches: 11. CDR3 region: CASSSTGTGYDEQFF. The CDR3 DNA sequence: TGTGCCAGCAGTTCCACCGGGACAGGGTACGATGAGCAGTTCTTC.

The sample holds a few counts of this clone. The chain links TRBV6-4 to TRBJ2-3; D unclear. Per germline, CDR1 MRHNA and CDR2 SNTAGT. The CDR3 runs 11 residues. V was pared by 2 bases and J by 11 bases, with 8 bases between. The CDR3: CASSDHVRQYF. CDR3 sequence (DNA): TGTGCCAGCAGTGACCACGTCCGGCAGTATTTT.

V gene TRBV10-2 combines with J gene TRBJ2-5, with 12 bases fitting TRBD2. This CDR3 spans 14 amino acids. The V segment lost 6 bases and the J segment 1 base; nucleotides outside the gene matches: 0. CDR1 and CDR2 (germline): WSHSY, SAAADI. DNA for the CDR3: TGCGCCAGCAGGACTAGCGGGAGCCAAGAGACCCAGTACTTC. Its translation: CASRTSGSQETQYF.

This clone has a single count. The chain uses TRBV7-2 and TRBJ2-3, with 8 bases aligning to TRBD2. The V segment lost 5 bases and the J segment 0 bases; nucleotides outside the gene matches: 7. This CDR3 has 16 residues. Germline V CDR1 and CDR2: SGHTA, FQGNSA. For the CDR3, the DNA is TGTGCCAGCAGCCCCATCAGCGGGAGAAGCACAGATACGCAGTATTTT. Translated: CASSPISGRSTDTQYF.

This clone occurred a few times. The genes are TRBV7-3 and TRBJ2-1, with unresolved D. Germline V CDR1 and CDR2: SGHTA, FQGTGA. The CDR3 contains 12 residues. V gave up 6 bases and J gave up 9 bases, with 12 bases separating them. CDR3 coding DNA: TGTGCCAGCAGTGTAGGGTTAGGTGAGCAGTTCTTC. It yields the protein CASSVGLGEQFF. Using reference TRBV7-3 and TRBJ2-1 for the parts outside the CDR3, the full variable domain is GAGVSQTPSNKVTEKGKYVELRCDPISGHTALYWYRQSLGQGPEFLIYFQGTGAADDSGLPNDRFFAVRPEGSVSTLKIQRTERGDSAVYLCASSVGLGEQFFGPGTRLTVL.

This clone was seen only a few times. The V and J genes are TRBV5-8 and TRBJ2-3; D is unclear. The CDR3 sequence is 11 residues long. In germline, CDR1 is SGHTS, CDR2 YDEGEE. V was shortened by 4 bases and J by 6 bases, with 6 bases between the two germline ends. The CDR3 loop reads CASSPVDTQYF. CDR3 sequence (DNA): TGTGCCAGCAGCCCAGTGGATACGCAGTATTTT.